What follows are 11 T cell receptor beta chains derived from one specimen sequenced in a study of shared clonotypes between healthy human individuals (dated by TCRdb to the early 2020s). Library preparation used the immunoSEQ multiplex PCR assay. TCRdb holds this immuneACCESS table with in-frame rearrangements only. Some clones are missing; in checked studies, unresolved V genes explain under half, and the rest has no known cause. The sample contains hundreds of thousands of clones, approximately 75% of them found a single time. Clones ranked in the top ten supply about 1.7% of the sample. The sequenced sample was memory CD4+ T cells sorted from blood. Explained via the paper, the cell subset or site label denotes: CD45RA-negative fraction. The receptors come from a woman aged 30 to 39 in good health.

This clone has ten or more counts. The chain combines TRBV5-6 with TRBJ1-1; no clear D gene. CDR3 size: 14 residues. From germline, CDR1 is SGHDT and CDR2 YYEEEE. Trimming left V 2 bases short and J 3 bases short, with 11 bases between. CDR3 sequence (DNA): TGTGCCAGCAGCTTAACTCATGTGCACACTGAAGCTTTCTTT. This translates into CASSLTHVHTEAFF.

This clone was seen only a few times. This sample also contains other DNA sequences that code for the same CDR3. The gene calls are TRBV7-2 and TRBJ1-1, with 7 bases fitting TRBD1. With V trimmed by 3 bases and J by 4 bases, 5 bases remained unmatched. The CDR3 spans 14 residues. Germline V gene sequence: CDR1 SGHTA, CDR2 FQGNSA. CDR3 coding DNA: TGTGCCAGCAGCTTCCGGACAGGTGGCACTGAAGCTTTCTTT. Translated, it gives CASSFRTGGTEAFF.

This clone was counted a few times. J is TRBJ1-4 and V is TRBV6-5; 8 bases are a match to TRBD1. Germline loops: CDR1 MNHEY, CDR2 SVGAGI. This CDR3 contains 14 residues. The V gene end was trimmed by 8 bases and the J gene end by 2 bases; junction bases not matched to a gene: 4. CDR3 loop: CASRNRGTNEKLFF. CDR3 DNA sequence: TGTGCCAGCCGGAACAGGGGGACTAATGAAAAACTGTTTTTT.

This chain joins TRBV19 and TRBJ2-7; D is uncertain. Deletions cut 5 bases from V and 6 bases from J, with 14 bases between. The germline V gene has CDR1 LNHDA and CDR2 SQIVND (reference sequence). The CDR3 covers 13 residues. The CDR3 coding sequence is TGTGCCAGTAGTTCGGACGGTTTGGGCGAGCAGTACTTC. This encodes CASSSDGLGEQYF.

V usage is TRBV6-5 and J usage is TRBJ1-4; D is unresolved. V dropped 4 bases and J dropped 3 bases, with 12 bases sitting between them. CDR1 MNHEY and CDR2 SVGAGI come from the germline V gene. This CDR3 is built from 15 residues. The CDR3 DNA reads as TGTGCCAGCAGTTTACCCAGGACCCCTAATGAAAAACTGTTTTTT. Translating gives CASSLPRTPNEKLFF.

In its sample, this clone was seen once. The chain recombines TRBV27 with TRBJ2-1; D is unclear. In germline, CDR1 is MNHEY, CDR2 SMNVEV (reference sequence). The V end lost 2 bases, the J end lost 5 bases, and 4 bases lay between the germline ends. The length of the CDR3 is 12 residues. The CDR3 protein is CASSLHNNEQFF. CDR3 sequence (DNA): TGTGCCAGCAGTTTACATAACAATGAGCAGTTCTTC.

CDR3 DNA sequence: TGTGCCAGCAGCTTGAACCCAGGTAGTGGAAACACCATATATTTT. Protein: CASSLNPGSGNTIYF. The chain uses TRBV5-6 and TRBJ1-3; the D is unclear. This CDR3 comprises 15 residues. Trimming stripped 1 base from V and 3 bases from J, with 11 bases between. Germline CDR1 and CDR2: SGHDT and YYEEEE.

The V gene is TRBV27, the J gene TRBJ2-1; 8 bases are a match to TRBD2. Germline loops: CDR1 MNHEY, CDR2 SMNVEV (reference sequence). V shed 5 bases and J 10 bases; nucleotides not matched to a gene: 4. The CDR3 runs 12 residues. The CDR3 protein is CASSPLAGEQFF. The CDR3 nucleotides are TGTGCCAGCAGTCCATTAGCGGGAGAGCAGTTCTTC.

The chain employs TRBV11-3 and TRBJ2-3; D is undetermined. V lost 3 bases to trimming and J lost 7 bases, with 11 bases between them. Looked up from germline, CDR1 is SGHNT and CDR2 is YENEEA. This CDR3 has 13 amino acids. The CDR3 loop is CASSFSDSYTQYF. CDR3 in DNA: TGTGCCAGCAGCTTCAGCGATTCTTATACGCAGTATTTT.

The gene calls are TRBV9 and TRBJ1-1, with TRBD1 matching over 9 bases. In germline, CDR1 is SGDLS, CDR2 YYNGEE. There are 14 residues in the CDR3. With 2 bases clipped from V and 7 bases from J, the junction kept 6 bases outside the gene matches. The CDR3 bases are TGTGCCAGCAGCGTTGCTCCGGACAGGGGTGAAGCTTTCTTT. The encoded protein is CASSVAPDRGEAFF. Full variable domain (rest looked up from reference TRBV9 and TRBJ1-1): DSGVTQTPKHLITATGQRVTLRCSPRSGDLSVYWYQQSLDQGLQFLIQYYNGEERAKGNILERFSAQQFPDLHSELNLSSLELGDSALYFCASSVAPDRGEAFFGQGTRLTVV.

V usage is TRBV21-1 and J usage is TRBJ2-1. TRBV21-1 is recorded as a pseudogene. The CDR3 is made up of 15 amino acids. CDR3 sequence: CASSKRTETGDEQFF. The CDR3 DNA follows: TGTGCCAGCAGCAAGAGGACAGAAACGGGGGATGAGCAGTTCTTC.